This TCR beta chain was identified during a study of cytomegalovirus exposure and HLA in healthy donors (dated by TCRdb to about 2017). Describing the broader study: An earlier analysis of several hundred of the donors reported approximately 300 Gb of sequence data and roughly 120 million unique TCR beta sequences obtained from around 180 million T cells. Genome-wide SNP genotypes for about 65% of the 666 donors were used in a later genetic analysis, which treated that subset as a discovery cohort. Donor age, sex, ethnicity and CMV serostatus were collected together with the repertoire data. All discovery cohort repertoires had been generated on a single sequencing platform. In an earlier analysis of 587 of the donors, high-throughput TCR beta sequencing was used to judge whether each TCR beta V gene segment behaved as functional or pseudogenic. To predict cytomegalovirus infection status, the study brought together high-throughput TCR immunosequencing, statistical association of individual TCRs with disease status, and machine learning. The study aimed to test whether cataloging public T cell receptors could reveal signatures of past pathogen exposure. In a later analysis, previously published TCR beta repertoires from several hundred donors were re-analyzed and high-resolution HLA genotyping was added so that TCR occurrence patterns could be studied. HLA typing included class I and class II loci at four-digit resolution. Typing coverage differed by locus: A, B, C, DRB1 and DQB1 were typed in about 620-630 donors, DQA1 in 522, DPA1 in over 600, and DPB1 in just under 480. Because of strong linkage in the cohort, four or five DR-DQ haplotypes were treated as single units for association and clustering. An early release covering approximately 600 HLA-typed donors comprised about 310 gigabases of sequencing data and tens of millions of unique TCR sequences. Rather than drawing on any new phenotypic data, the later analysis identified candidate immune exposures from TCR beta sequences and the way those sequences occurred across donors. Using immunosequencing, the study profiled T cell repertoires from 550 to 750 subjects and related those repertoires to cytomegalovirus serostatus. Besides the first cohort of roughly 640 subjects, a separate validation cohort made up of some 110 different subjects was used. Of the 300 to 400 genotyped donors, approximately 82% fell in the genetic ancestry cluster associated with self-reported Caucasian donors. On average, 235,054 unique TCR beta nucleotide sequences were sequenced per donor among about 400 genotyped donors of the cohort, with 15% to 20% of those sequences being non-productive. The paper's findings and limits, for the study overall: Only TCR beta chains were sequenced in this cohort, and the absence of alpha or paired-chain data limited detectable features. According to a later analysis, most CMV-associated TCR beta chains appeared to be HLA-restricted, and the HLA associations seemed to be driven largely by CMV exposure. In a later analysis, TCR association rates were found to vary across HLA loci, with the most associated TCRs seen for DRB1 alleles and the fewest for HLA-C alleles. In a later analysis, HLA-associated TCR beta chains were found to be more clonally expanded and to have lower generation probabilities than equally common non-associated chains. Because some donors lacked HLA typing at each locus, the association tests relied only on the typed subset. In vitro tests confirmed that a few of the cytomegalovirus-associated TCR beta chains recognize cytomegalovirus antigens. A later analysis reported that several top co-occurrence clusters appeared linked to parvovirus B19, influenza, CMV and Epstein-Barr virus. Specific HLA alleles were associated with 15,000 to 20,000 TCR beta sequences at a false discovery rate of 0.05 in a later analysis. Some IMGT-functional V segments, including TRBV6-2 and TRBV6-3, could not be told apart with the 87-base-pair reads, so those segments were excluded. A further reported finding was that TCR beta sequences accurately predicted the HLA-A and HLA-B alleles for most subjects in the first cohort. According to a later genetic analysis, donors in an Asian-associated ancestry cluster had fewer N-insertions in productive TCRs than the approximately 700-donor mean. Most TCR sequences were observed very rarely across donors, whereas some public TCRs were present in many individuals. Linkage disequilibrium might explain the correlated functional status among segregating V segments, but an unknown experimental factor could not be ruled out. A cluster of highly shared sequence variants was judged likely to be a technical artifact of the sequencing pipeline. An earlier analysis of roughly 570 of the donors showed that most TCR beta V segments appeared in productive rearrangements either about 90% or about 30% of the time, which broadly matched IMGT annotations. The only immune exposure information available for the cohort was CMV serostatus. It was suggested by the authors that the approach could potentially be generalized to other disease states and immunological phenotypes. When HLA alleles, especially DR and DQ, strongly co-occurred, TCR associations were difficult to assign to individual alleles. Cytomegalovirus status was reported to be diagnosed by the classifier with high specificity and sensitivity in both the original and validation cohorts. In the study, approximately 160 TCR beta chains were listed as associated with cytomegalovirus. Roughly 17 rarely observed V segments, including chromosome 9 orphons, were excluded from the earlier analysis of just under 600 of the donors because counts were too low. The presence/absence analyses assumed that sequencing depth was roughly uniform across donors, and that assumption may not be true. V-gene and J-gene trimming of TCR beta chains was associated with a missense DCLRE1C variant in a later genetic analysis, and the association was replicated in an independent cohort.

The protocol used for the library was the immunoSEQ multiplex PCR assay. The multiplex PCR relied on a mix of 60 forward primers for TCR Vbeta segments and 13 reverse primers for TCR Jbeta segments. The CDR3 region of rearranged TCR beta genes was amplified from genomic DNA by a multiplex PCR assay. The amplified TCR beta libraries were sequenced on the Illumina HiSeq System as 87-base-pair reads. For the original study's pipeline: A later analysis tallied around 82 million unique TCR beta chains across the 640 or so repertoires, and some 10 million of those chains were shared by two or more donors. To remove PCR and sequencing errors, raw reads were error-corrected and collapsed into unique sequences using a nearest-neighbor algorithm that merged closely related sequences. CDR3 sequences were aligned to IMGT reference sequences to assign V, D and J gene segments. For a sequence to be retained, a match of at least six nucleotides to both a V gene segment and a J gene segment was required. Rearrangements were classified as productive when the CDR3 lacked stop codons and remained in frame with V and J, and all other rearrangements were classified as non-productive. Following IMGT convention, CDR3 was defined as the stretch from the second conserved V-encoded cysteine up to the conserved J-encoded phenylalanine. Sequences without an unambiguous match to a single V gene segment were excluded from the earlier analysis of a few hundred of the donors. An earlier analysis of fewer than 750 of the donors classified V segments as functional when productive rearrangements were above 56.7% and as segregating when the standard deviation between donors was above 5%. A statistical classification framework was developed to diagnose cytomegalovirus status using the catalog of TCR beta chain sequences. In a later analysis, TCR nucleotide sequences were compared against IMGT/GENE-DB human TR gene sequences so that V and J genes could be assigned. Using the TCRdist pipeline, a later analysis assigned CDR3 sequences along with most-parsimonious VDJ recombination scenarios. A later analysis defined each TCR beta chain by its CDR3 amino acid sequence plus V-gene family, and excluded reads lacking a unique V-gene family. As a way to deal with suspected cross-contamination and a sequencing artifact, a later analysis dropped nearly 600 nucleotide sequences that were highly shared and had low generation probability. For each public chain, a later analysis derived a clonal expansion index from normalized ranks of inferred template counts within each repertoire. In a later analysis, generation probabilities were computed with a VDJ recombination model fitted to out-of-frame rearrangements, and the resulting probabilities were checked against IGoR. A later analysis scored TCR-TCR, TCR-HLA and TCR-CMV co-occurrence with hypergeometric tests, applying a repertoire-size bias correction to TCR pairs. False discovery rates were estimated in a later analysis by permuting HLA or CMV assignments 20 times. In a later analysis, co-occurring TCRs were grouped using DBSCAN, and TCRdist sequence similarity was added for clustering within HLA-allele-positive subsets. Co-occurrence clustering excluded repertoires with fewer than 30,000 or more than 120,000 public chains, plus five with anomalous nucleotide sharing. TCRdb's version of the immuneACCESS table is confined to in-frame rearrangements and falls short of the full clone set. An unresolved V gene accounts for under half of the shortfall where checked; the remainder is of unknown origin. V, J and clone size are those of that table, while D and trimming were read from the DNA. The sample table holds about 89,000 clones, of which about 74% were seen once. The ten largest clones take up approximately 2% of the sample.

The cohort consisted of hundreds of healthy bone marrow donors. At the time of sampling, every cohort member was nominally healthy, though immune exposures that went unrecorded were likely present. The donor was CMV seronegative and belonged to the group of 350 or so seronegative cohort members. A peripheral blood sample was provided by each donor, and peripheral blood mononuclear cells were used for TCR beta sequencing. Genomic DNA extraction from the blood cell samples was performed with the Qiagen DNeasy Blood Extraction Kit. This clone came up once. Its target antigen remains unknown. Base qualities are not at hand, and no much larger clone is one base apart. There are 15 amino acids in the CDR3, from cysteine to phenylalanine inclusive. The only DNA kept is the CDR3, 45 bases in frame from the first base. The germline V gene (reference sequence) yields SGHNT for CDR1 and YYREEE for CDR2. Trimming takes 2 bases from V and 0 bases from J, and the germline ends sit 6 bases apart.

The V gene is TRBV5-4 and the J gene is TRBJ1-6, with no D gene named confidently. Sequences were obtained from PBMCs. This receptor was obtained from a male donor in good health and CMV-seronegative. The CDR3: CASSFSSSYNSPLHF. The bases read TGTGCCAGCAGCTTTAGCAGCTCCTATAATTCACCCCTCCACTTT.